These T cell receptor beta chains were read from a single sample in a study of T cell changes during pregnancy in multiple sclerosis. Using immunoSEQ multiplex PCR, the repertoire was profiled, and TCRdb retains in-frame clones only, with some absent. The sample shows 57,000 or so clones, roughly 90% of them seen only once. Here the sequenced sample was peripheral blood, taken after pregnancy. Source of these receptors: a female donor in good health, enrolled as a control in a pregnancy study. Both conserved end residues are part of each CDR3. The D gene is left open where the match is weak. Not every row has a clone size; where given, it reads once, few, many or a size class.

J gene | V gene | clone size | D gene | CDR3 protein | CDR3 DNA
TRBJ2-1 | TRBV10-2 | NA | TRBD2 | CASSESHLLALNISYNEQFF | TGCGCCAGCAGTGAGTCGCATTTACTAGCGTTGAACATCTCCTACAATGAGCAGTTCTTC
TRBJ1-5 | TRBV30 | NA | TRBD1 | CAWSRDRGNQPQHF | TGTGCCTGGAGCCGGGACAGGGGTAATCAGCCCCAGCATTTT
TRBJ1-1 | TRBV7-3 | NA | NA | CASSYRGYTEAFF | TGTGCCAGCAGCTATAGGGGATACACTGAAGCTTTCTTT
TRBJ1-1 | TRBV7-9 | NA | NA | CASSPGGGWNTEAFF | TGTGCCAGCAGCCCCGGGGGGGGCTGGAACACTGAAGCTTTCTTT
TRBJ2-3 | TRBV4-3 | NA | TRBD1 | CASSQGVDRVGADTQYF | TGCGCCAGCAGCCAAGGGGTCGACAGGGTAGGGGCAGATACGCAGTATTTT
TRBJ1-1 | TRBV9 | once | NA | CASSVEGGEAFF | TGTGCCAGCAGCGTAGAGGGGGGGGAAGCTTTCTTT
TRBJ2-7 | TRBV10-3 | NA | NA | CAISDSSRTNAYEQYF | TGTGCCATCAGTGATTCGTCAAGGACAAATGCCTACGAGCAGTACTTC
TRBJ1-3 | TRBV9 | once | NA | CASSVESRGAGNTIYF | TGTGCCAGCAGCGTAGAGTCCAGGGGAGCTGGAAACACCATATATTTT
TRBJ1-3 | TRBV18 | NA | NA | CASSPPDINSGNTIYF | TGTGCCAGCTCACCTCCGGACATTAACTCTGGAAACACCATATATTTT
TRBJ1-2 | TRBV7-8 | NA | TRBD1 | CASSLNTGVSYGYTF | TGTGCCAGCAGCTTAAATACAGGGGTGAGCTATGGCTACACCTTC
TRBJ1-1 | TRBV4-2 | NA | NA | CASSQVPGGSTEAFF | TGTGCCAGCAGCCAAGTACCCGGGGGGAGCACTGAAGCTTTCTTT
TRBJ1-5 | TRBV27 | few | NA | CASSSKENQPQHF | TGTGCCAGCAGTTCGAAGGAGAATCAGCCCCAGCATTTT
TRBJ2-3 | TRBV4-3 | once | NA | CASSQDSNPGRAGDTQYF | TGCGCCAGCAGCCAAGATTCCAACCCCGGCAGGGCTGGAGATACGCAGTATTTT
TRBJ1-1 | TRBV5-1 | NA | NA | CASSLNTREAFF | TGCGCCAGCAGCTTAAACACTAGGGAAGCTTTCTTT
TRBJ2-7 | TRBV7-8 | NA | TRBD2 | CASRLAGAHEQYF | TGTGCCAGTCGACTAGCGGGAGCCCACGAGCAGTACTTC
TRBJ2-7 | TRBV13 | NA | TRBD1 | CASSLGRGISYEQYF | TGTGCCAGCAGCTTGGGCAGGGGGATCTCCTACGAGCAGTACTTC
TRBJ2-7 | TRBV6-5 | NA | NA | CASSYSITGISYEQYF | TGTGCCAGCAGTTACTCGATCACAGGGATCTCCTACGAGCAGTACTTC
TRBJ1-5 | TRBV9 | NA | TRBD1 | CASSEQGINQPQHF | TGTGCCAGCAGCGAACAGGGGATCAATCAGCCCCAGCATTTT
TRBJ2-7 | TRBV9 | once | TRBD1 | CASSVGGTGSHEQYF | TGTGCCAGCAGCGTAGGTGGGACAGGGTCCCACGAGCAGTACTTC
TRBJ2-6 | TRBV5-1 | NA | TRBD1 | CASSPGQGSGANVLTF | TGCGCCAGCAGCCCGGGACAGGGCTCTGGGGCCAACGTCCTGACTTTC
TRBJ1-2 | TRBV7-9 | NA | NA | CASRGGDYGYTF | TGTGCCAGCAGAGGGGGTGACTATGGCTACACCTTC
TRBJ1-1 | TRBV5-8 | NA | TRBD1 | CASSSKGASKNTEAFF | TGTGCCAGCAGCTCGAAGGGGGCCTCTAAGAACACTGAAGCTTTCTTT
TRBJ1-2 | TRBV29-1 | NA | NA | CSVAVAGGYGYTF | TGCAGCGTCGCTGTGGCTGGCGGCTATGGCTACACCTTC
TRBJ2-5 | TRBV28 | NA | TRBD1 | CASSLDRGGETQYF | TGTGCCAGCAGTTTAGACAGGGGCGGAGAGACCCAGTACTTC
TRBJ2-7 | TRBV9 | NA | TRBD2 | CASSPSGTNYEQYF | TGTGCCAGCAGCCCTAGCGGGACTAACTACGAGCAGTACTTC
TRBJ2-3 | TRBV5-6 | NA | NA | CASSFPAVTDTQYF | TGTGCCAGCAGCTTCCCAGCGGTCACAGATACGCAGTATTTT
TRBJ2-1 | TRBV29-1 | NA | TRBD2 | CSVDQREAGAYNEQFF | TGCAGCGTTGACCAGCGGGAGGCCGGCGCCTACAATGAGCAGTTCTTC
TRBJ2-5 | TRBV9 | NA | TRBD2 | CASSVGGGAETQYF | TGTGCCAGCAGCGTAGGCGGGGGGGCGGAGACCCAGTACTTC